What follows are 9 T cell receptor beta chains derived from one specimen sequenced in a study of T cells in Graves' hyperthyroidism and ophthalmopathy. RNA transcripts provided the source from which TCR beta CDR3 regions were amplified. Carried out on the TCR CDR3, a first-round RT-PCR used the HTBI primer set. From the multiplex PCR reads, TCRdb called clonotypes with MiXCR, one entry per CDR3 protein. The sample has approximately 400,000 distinct CDR3 sequences, about 15% seen once. The sequenced sample consisted of blood. The receptors shown here come from a woman aged 30 to 39 with Graves' hyperthyroidism.

This clonotype was seen only a few times. Germline and junction disagree at one end, which may indicate a read error. The chain couples TRBV3-1 to TRBJ2-7; perhaps TRBD2 as D (5 bases). CDR3 size: 13 residues. Germline V gene lookup returns CDR1 LGHDT and CDR2 YNNKEL (reference sequence). The CDR3 here is CASSLSETYVQYF. CDR3 DNA sequence: TGTGCCAGCAGCCTTAGCGAAACCTACGTGCAGTACTTC.

This clonotype has a handful of counts. The junction shows a germline mismatch at one end, possibly a read error. V usage is TRBV10-3 and J usage is TRBJ2-3; 8 bases match TRBD2. Germline V CDR1 and CDR2: ENHRY, SYGVKD. The CDR3 totals 15 residues. In DNA form, the CDR3 reads TGTGCCAACAGTGGTCAACTAGCGGGCACAGATACGCAGTATTTT. Its protein product is CANSGQLAGTDTQYF.

This clonotype was found many times. The CDR3 region is CASSLAKLAGGNYEQYF. Written as DNA, the CDR3 is TGTGCCAGCAGCTTAGCAAAACTAGCGGGGGGGAACTACGAGCAGTACTTC. V gene TRBV7-2 combines with J gene TRBJ2-7; TRBD2 matches 13 bases. CDR3 length equals 17 residues. The germline V gene has CDR1 SGHTA and CDR2 FQGNSA. The V segment lost 0 bases and the J segment 3 bases; nucleotides outside the gene matches: 5.

This clonotype turned up a few times. This chain links TRBV4-1 with TRBJ2-3; D not certain. The V and J ends lost 4 bases and 5 bases respectively, with 19 bases between them. Germline CDR1 MGHRA, CDR2 YSYEKL. The CDR3 is made up of 16 amino acids. This CDR3 is CASSRRTVKVVDTQYF. CDR3 nucleotide sequence: TGCGCCAGCAGCCGACGGACCGTGAAGGTAGTAGATACGCAGTATTTT.

This clonotype was counted at least ten times. V gene TRBV20-1 combines with J gene TRBJ2-7; TRBD2 matches at 14 bases. After removal of 1 base from V and 3 bases from J, the junction contained 8 bases not matched to a gene. The V gene's germline CDR1 is DFQATT and CDR2 SNEGSKA (reference sequence). This CDR3 spans 17 amino acids. Here the CDR3 reads CSARVSGTSGSFYEQYF. The CDR3 bases are TGCAGTGCTAGAGTTTCCGGGACTAGCGGGAGTTTCTACGAGCAGTACTTC.

This clonotype has a handful of counts. The chain is built from TRBV7-9 and TRBJ2-5; perhaps TRBD1 as D (6 bases). V was clipped by 3 bases and J by 5 bases, with 13 bases between them. This CDR3 region has 14 residues. CDR1 and CDR2 (germline): SEHNR, FQNEAQ (reference sequence). CDR3 bases: TGTGCCAGCAGCTTCGGGACACTCAGGGAGACCCAGTACTTC. The encoded protein is CASSFGTLRETQYF.

A single count supports this clonotype. The chain recombines TRBV12-3 or TRBV12-4 with TRBJ1-1, with 7 bases that match TRBD1. The CDR3 covers 14 residues. V lost 3 bases to trimming and J lost 3 bases; unmatched junction nucleotides: 4. The CDR3 region has the DNA TGTGCCAGCAGTTTGACAGGGACCTACACTGAAGCTTTCTTT. This gives the protein CASSLTGTYTEAFF.

This clonotype has a handful of counts. The genes are TRBV7-3 and TRBJ2-7, with a weak D call TRBD1 (6 bases). The CDR3 loop spans 16 amino acids. The germline V gene has CDR1 SGHTA and CDR2 FQGTGA. V shed 1 base and J shed 1 base, with 14 bases lying between them. The CDR3 DNA sequence: TGTGCCAGCAGCTTAAGCAGGGGATCGGAGTCCTACGAGCAGTACTTC. Its protein is CASSLSRGSESYEQYF.

The V and J genes are TRBV20-1 and TRBJ2-1, with 7 bases fitting TRBD2. The CDR3 spans 14 residues. J was trimmed by 4 bases and V by 3 bases; bases with no gene match: 6. CDR1 and CDR2 from the germline V gene are DFQATT and SNEGSKA (reference sequence). The CDR3 DNA follows: TGCAGTGCTAGTTGGGACTACCTTTACAATGAGCAGTTCTTC. Translating it yields CSASWDYLYNEQFF.